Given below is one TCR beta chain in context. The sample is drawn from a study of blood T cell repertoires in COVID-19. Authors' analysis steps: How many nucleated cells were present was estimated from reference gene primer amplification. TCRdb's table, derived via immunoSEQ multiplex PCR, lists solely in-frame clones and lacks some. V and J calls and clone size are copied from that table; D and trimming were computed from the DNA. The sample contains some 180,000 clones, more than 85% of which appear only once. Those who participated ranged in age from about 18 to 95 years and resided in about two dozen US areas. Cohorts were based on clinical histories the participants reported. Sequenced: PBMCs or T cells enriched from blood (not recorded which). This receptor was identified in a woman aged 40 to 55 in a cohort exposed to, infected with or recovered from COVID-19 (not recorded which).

The CDR3 spells CSGQQVGDTEAFF. The CDR3 nucleotides read TGCAGCGGGCAACAGGTGGGTGACACTGAAGCTTTCTTT. The genes are TRBV29-1 and TRBJ1-1; D is possibly TRBD1 (5 bases). This CDR3 is 13 amino acids long. Trimming shortened V by 7 bases and J by 3 bases, and 15 bases separated the two germline ends. The germline V gene has CDR1 SQVTM and CDR2 ANQGSEA.